A single sample is the source of the 3 T cell receptor beta chains below, sequenced in a study of OX40 agonist ivuxolimab in advanced cancers. Using immunoSEQ multiplex PCR, the repertoire was profiled, and TCRdb retains in-frame clones only, with some absent. The data hold about 65,000 clones, with around 87% observed a single time. Sequenced material: CD4+ or CD8+ T cells sorted from blood, taken in a trial of the OX40 agonist ivuxolimab. The receptor source for this set is an adult with an advanced solid tumor such as melanoma, head and neck, liver or kidney cancer.

J is TRBJ2-3 and V is TRBV5-6; weak D call: TRBD1 (5 bases). V was pared by 4 bases and J by 10 bases, with 19 bases between. Germline-derived CDR1 and CDR2 are SGHDT and YYEEEE. There are 14 residues in the CDR3. The CDR3 spells CASSPPSGLESQYF. In DNA form, the CDR3 reads TGTGCCAGCAGCCCGCCTTCAGGGTTGGAATCGCAGTATTTT.

This chain links TRBV19 with TRBJ2-5, with D perhaps TRBD2 (7 bases). V was trimmed by 2 bases and J by 4 bases, leaving 23 bases between them. The CDR3 spans 18 residues. Germline V gene sequence: CDR1 LNHDA, CDR2 SQIVND (reference sequence). The CDR3 DNA sequence: TGTGCCAGTAGTATACGGGGGGAGCCAGGACAACAGGGAGAGACCCAGTACTTC. Translated: CASSIRGEPGQQGETQYF.

In its sample, this clone was seen once. The chain links TRBV7-8 to TRBJ2-7; D unclear. CDR3 length: 15 amino acids. Trimming cost V 2 bases and J 2 bases, with 13 bases left between them. The germline V gene encodes CDR1 SGHVS and CDR2 FQNEAQ. The CDR3 DNA follows: TGTGCCAGCAGCTTAACTTCCTCAAAACCCTACGAGCAGTACTTC. Translated: CASSLTSSKPYEQYF. Supplemented by reference TRBV7-8 and TRBJ2-7, the full variable domain reads GAGVSQSPRYKVAKRGQDVALRCDPISGHVSLFWYQQALGQGPEFLTYFQNEAQLDKSGLPSDRFFAERPEGSVSTLKIQRTQQEDSAVYLCASSLTSSKPYEQYFGPGTRLTVT.